This T cell receptor (beta chain) was documented in a study of blood T cell repertoires in COVID-19. Study as a whole: The analysed material was cDNA or gDNA that came from T cells, B-cell-depleted T cells, or PBMCs.

Enrolled through a virtual design, the participants were between roughly 18 and 95 years of age and came from about two dozen US areas. Clinical history reported by participants formed the basis on which cohorts were assigned. CDR1 is SGDLS and CDR2 is YYNGEE in the germline V gene. The V and J ends lost 8 bases and 7 bases, in that order; junction bases with no gene match: 9. CDR3 length: 13 residues. Per the study methods: Reference gene primer amplification in the assay estimated nucleated cell counts. Sequencing was performed with immunoSEQ multiplex PCR; in TCRdb, only in-frame clones are kept and a portion is missing. V and J calls and clone size are copied from that table; D and trimming were computed from the DNA. This sample yields roughly 250,000 clones, of which 88% are seen a single time; 0.95% to 1.5% belongs to the top ten.

This receptor was taken from a woman between 40 and 55 years old with acute COVID-19. V gene TRBV9 combines with J gene TRBJ2-1; 7 bases fit TRBD2. Material for sequencing was PBMCs or T cells enriched from blood (not recorded which). DNA of the CDR3: TGTGCCAGTTCTAGCGGTCCTGGGAATGAGCAGTTCTTC. The encoded protein is CASSSGPGNEQFF. Drawing the rest from reference TRBV9 and TRBJ2-1, the complete variable domain is DSGVTQTPKHLITATGQRVTLRCSPRSGDLSVYWYQQSLDQGLQFLIQYYNGEERAKGNILERFSAQQFPDLHSELNLSSLELGDSALYFCASSSGPGNEQFFGPGTRLTVL.